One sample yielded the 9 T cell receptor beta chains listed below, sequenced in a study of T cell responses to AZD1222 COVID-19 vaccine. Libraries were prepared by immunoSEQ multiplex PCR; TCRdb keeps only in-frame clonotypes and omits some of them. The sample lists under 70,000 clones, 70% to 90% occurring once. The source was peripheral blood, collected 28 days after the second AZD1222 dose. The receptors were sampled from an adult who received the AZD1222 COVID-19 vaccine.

In nucleotides, the CDR3 is TGTGCCTGGAGCAGGGGGTCGGGTGAAAAACTGTTTTTT. Its translation: CAWSRGSGEKLFF. This sequence joins TRBV30 and TRBJ1-4, with 7 positions matching TRBD1. Germline assignment: CDR1 GTSNPN and CDR2 SVGIG (reference sequence). Trimming cost V 3 bases and J 7 bases; bases outside gene matches: 5. The CDR3 has 13 amino acids.

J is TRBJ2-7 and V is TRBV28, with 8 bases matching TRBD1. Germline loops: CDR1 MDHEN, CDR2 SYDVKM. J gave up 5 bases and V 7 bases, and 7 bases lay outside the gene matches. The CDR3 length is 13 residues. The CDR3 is CASIGQGSDEQYF. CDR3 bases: TGTGCCAGCATAGGACAGGGAAGCGACGAGCAGTACTTC.

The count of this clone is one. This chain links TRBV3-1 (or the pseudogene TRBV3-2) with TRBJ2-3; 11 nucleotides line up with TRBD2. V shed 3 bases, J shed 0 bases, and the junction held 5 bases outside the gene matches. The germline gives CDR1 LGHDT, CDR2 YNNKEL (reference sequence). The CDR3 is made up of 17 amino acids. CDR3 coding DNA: TGTGCCAGCAGCCAGGGACTAGCGGTTCTTAGCACAGATACGCAGTATTTT. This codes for CASSQGLAVLSTDTQYF.

Here the CDR3 DNA reads TGTGCCAGCAGCTTGGTAAGCTCCTATAATTCACCCCTCCACTTT. Its translation: CASSLVSSYNSPLHF. The chain has TRBV5-6 and TRBJ1-6; no firm D call. Between the trimmed V and J ends, which lost 0 bases and 0 bases, there was a span of 4 bases. The V gene's germline CDR1 is SGHDT and CDR2 YYEEEE. The CDR3 runs 15 residues.

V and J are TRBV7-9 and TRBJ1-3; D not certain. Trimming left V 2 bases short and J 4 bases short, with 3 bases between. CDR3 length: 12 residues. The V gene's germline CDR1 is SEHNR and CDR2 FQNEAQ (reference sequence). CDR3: CASSLLGNTIYF. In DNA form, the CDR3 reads TGTGCCAGCAGCTTACTGGGAAACACCATATATTTT.

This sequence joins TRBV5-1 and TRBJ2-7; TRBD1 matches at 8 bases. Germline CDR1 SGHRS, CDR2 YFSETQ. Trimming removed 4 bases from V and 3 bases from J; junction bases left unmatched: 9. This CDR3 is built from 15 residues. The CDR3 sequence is CASSLEDRANYEQYF. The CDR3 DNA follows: TGCGCCAGCAGCCTGGAGGACAGGGCTAACTACGAGCAGTACTTC.

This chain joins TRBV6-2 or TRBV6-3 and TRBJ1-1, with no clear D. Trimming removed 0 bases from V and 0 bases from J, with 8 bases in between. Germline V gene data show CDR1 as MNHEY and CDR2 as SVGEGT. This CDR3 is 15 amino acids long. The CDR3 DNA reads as TGTGCCAGCAGTTACTCTTCCCTCTTGAACACTGAAGCTTTCTTT. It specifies CASSYSSLLNTEAFF.

CDR3 bases: TGTGCCAGCAGCGGGCAGCGCGGCAAAAACATTCAGTACTTC. It yields the protein CASSGQRGKNIQYF. The chain links TRBV21-1 to TRBJ2-4. TRBV21-1 is a listed pseudogene. The CDR3 has 14 residues.

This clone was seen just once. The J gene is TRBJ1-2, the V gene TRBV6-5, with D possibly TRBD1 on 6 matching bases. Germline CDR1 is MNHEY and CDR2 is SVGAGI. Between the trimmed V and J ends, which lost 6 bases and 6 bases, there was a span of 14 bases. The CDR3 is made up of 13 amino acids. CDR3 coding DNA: TGTGCCAGCAGCAACATACAGGGAAATGGCTACACCTTC. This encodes CASSNIQGNGYTF.